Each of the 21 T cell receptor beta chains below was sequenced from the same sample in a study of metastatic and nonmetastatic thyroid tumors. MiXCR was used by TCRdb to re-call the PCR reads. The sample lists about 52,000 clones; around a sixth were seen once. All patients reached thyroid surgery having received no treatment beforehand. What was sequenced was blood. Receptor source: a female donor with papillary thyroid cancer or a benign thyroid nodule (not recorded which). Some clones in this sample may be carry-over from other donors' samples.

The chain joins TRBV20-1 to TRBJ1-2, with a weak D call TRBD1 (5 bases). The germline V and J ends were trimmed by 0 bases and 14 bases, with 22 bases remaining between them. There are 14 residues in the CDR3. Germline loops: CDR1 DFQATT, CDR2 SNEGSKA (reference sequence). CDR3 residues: CSARDRGGGYGCTF. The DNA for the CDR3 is TGCAGTGCTAGAGATAGGGGCGGAGGGTATGGCTGTACCTTC.

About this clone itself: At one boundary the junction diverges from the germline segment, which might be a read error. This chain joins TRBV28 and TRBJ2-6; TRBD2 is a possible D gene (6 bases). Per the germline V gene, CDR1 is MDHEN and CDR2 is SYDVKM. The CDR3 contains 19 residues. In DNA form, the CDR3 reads TGTGCCAGCAGTCCACTAGCCGGTGGGCTAGCCTCTGGGTCCAACGTCCTGACTTTC. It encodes CASSPLAGGLASGSNVLTF.

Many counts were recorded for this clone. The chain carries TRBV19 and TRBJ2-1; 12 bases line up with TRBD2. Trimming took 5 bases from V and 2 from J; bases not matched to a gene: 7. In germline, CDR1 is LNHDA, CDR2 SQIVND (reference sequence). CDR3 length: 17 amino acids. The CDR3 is CASSPPGLAGTYNEQFF. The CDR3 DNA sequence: TGTGCCAGTAGTCCCCCCGGACTAGCGGGGACCTACAATGAGCAGTTCTTC. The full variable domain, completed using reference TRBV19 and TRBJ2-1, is DGGITQSPKYLFRKEGQNVTLSCEQNLNHDAMYWYRQDPGQGLRLIYYSQIVNDFQKGDIAEGYSVSREKKESFPLTVTSAQKNPTAFYLCASSPPGLAGTYNEQFFGPGTRLTVL.

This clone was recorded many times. The CDR3 region is CASRSSLPIGGGVTGELFF. Written as DNA, the CDR3 is TGTGCCAGCAGGTCTTCTCTGCCAATTGGCGGGGGCGTGACCGGGGAGCTGTTTTTT. V is TRBV6-6 and J is TRBJ2-2; D perhaps matches TRBD2 (7 bases). The length of the CDR3 is 19 residues. V dropped 6 bases and J dropped 5 bases, with 28 bases sitting between them. CDR1 MNHNY and CDR2 SVGAGI come from the germline V gene (reference sequence).

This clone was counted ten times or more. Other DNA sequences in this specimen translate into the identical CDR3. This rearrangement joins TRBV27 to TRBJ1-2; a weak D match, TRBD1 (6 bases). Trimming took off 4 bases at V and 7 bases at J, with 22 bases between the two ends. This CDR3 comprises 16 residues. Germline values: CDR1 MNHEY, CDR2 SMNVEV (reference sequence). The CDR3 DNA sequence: TGTGCCAGCAGTTCCCCCGCCCGGGGGGGCCCGGGTGGCTACACCTTC. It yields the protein CASSSPARGGPGGYTF.

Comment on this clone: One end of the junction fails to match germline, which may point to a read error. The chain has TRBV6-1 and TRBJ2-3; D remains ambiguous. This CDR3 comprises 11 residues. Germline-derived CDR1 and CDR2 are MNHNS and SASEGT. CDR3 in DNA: TGTGCCAGCATTCAGTCAGATACGCAGTGTTTT. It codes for CASIQSDTQCF.

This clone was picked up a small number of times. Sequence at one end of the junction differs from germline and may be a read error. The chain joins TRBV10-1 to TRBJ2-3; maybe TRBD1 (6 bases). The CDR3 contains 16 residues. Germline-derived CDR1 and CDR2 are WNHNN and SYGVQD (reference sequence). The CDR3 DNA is TGCGCCAGCAGTGAGTCGAAGGGATGGGACACAGCTACGAAGTATTTT. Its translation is CASSESKGWDTATKYF.

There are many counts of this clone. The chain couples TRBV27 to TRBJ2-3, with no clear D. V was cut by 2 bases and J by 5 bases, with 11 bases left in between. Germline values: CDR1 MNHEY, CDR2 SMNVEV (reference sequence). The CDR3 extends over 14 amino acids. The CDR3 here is CASSLVGMEDTQYF. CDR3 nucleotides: TGTGCCAGCAGTTTAGTGGGAATGGAAGATACGCAGTATTTT.

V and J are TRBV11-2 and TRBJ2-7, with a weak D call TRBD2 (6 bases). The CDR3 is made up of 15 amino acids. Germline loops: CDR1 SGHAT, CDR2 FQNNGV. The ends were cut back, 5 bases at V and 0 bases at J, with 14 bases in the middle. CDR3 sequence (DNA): TGTGCCAGCAGCCCAGAGGGCGGGGTCTCCTACGAGCAGTACTTC. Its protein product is CASSPEGGVSYEQYF.

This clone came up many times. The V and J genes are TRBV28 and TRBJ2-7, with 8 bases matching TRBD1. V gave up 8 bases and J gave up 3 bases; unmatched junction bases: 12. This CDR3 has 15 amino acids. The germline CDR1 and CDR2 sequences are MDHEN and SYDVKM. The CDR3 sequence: CASHQGAQSVYEQYF. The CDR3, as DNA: TGTGCCAGCCATCAGGGGGCGCAAAGTGTCTACGAGCAGTACTTC.

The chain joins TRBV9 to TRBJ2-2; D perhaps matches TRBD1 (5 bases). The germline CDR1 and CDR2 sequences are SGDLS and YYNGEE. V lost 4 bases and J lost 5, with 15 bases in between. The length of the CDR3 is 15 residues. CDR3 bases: TGTGCCAGCAGCTTAGGCCAGGGTGGGACCGGGGAGCTGTTTTTT. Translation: CASSLGQGGTGELFF.

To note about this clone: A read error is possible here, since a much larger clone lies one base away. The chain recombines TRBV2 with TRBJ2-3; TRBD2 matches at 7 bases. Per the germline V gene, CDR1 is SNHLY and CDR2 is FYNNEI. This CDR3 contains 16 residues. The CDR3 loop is CTSSEWGGSGVDTQYF. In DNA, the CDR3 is TGTACCAGCAGTGAATGGGGCGGGAGTGGTGTAGATACGCAGTATTTT.

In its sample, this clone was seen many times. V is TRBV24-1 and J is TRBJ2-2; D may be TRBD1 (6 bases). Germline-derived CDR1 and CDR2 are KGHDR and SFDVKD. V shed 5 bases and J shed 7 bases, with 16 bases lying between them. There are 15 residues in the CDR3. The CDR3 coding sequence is TGTGCCACCAGTGGGCGTAACAGGGATAGCGGGGAGCTGTTTTTT. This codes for CATSGRNRDSGELFF.

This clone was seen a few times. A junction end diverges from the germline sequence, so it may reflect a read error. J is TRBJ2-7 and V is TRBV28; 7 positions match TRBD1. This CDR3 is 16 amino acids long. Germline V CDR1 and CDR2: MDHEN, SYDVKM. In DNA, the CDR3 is TGTGCCAGCAGTTTTAGGGTCAGGGGGATTGGTTACGATCAGTACTTC. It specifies CASSFRVRGIGYDQYF.

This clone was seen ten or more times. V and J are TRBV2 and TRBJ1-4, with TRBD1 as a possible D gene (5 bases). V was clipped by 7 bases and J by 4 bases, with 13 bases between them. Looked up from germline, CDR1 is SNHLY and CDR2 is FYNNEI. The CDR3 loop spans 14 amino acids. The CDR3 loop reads CASNFAGGNEKLFF. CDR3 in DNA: TGTGCCAGCAATTTCGCTGGGGGTAATGAAAAACTGTTTTTT.

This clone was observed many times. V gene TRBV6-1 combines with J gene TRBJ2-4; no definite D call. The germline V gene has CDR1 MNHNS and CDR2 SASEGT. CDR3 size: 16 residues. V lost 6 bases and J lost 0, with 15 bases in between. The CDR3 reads CASRPRPVLAKNIQYF. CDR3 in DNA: TGTGCCAGCAGGCCCCGTCCCGTTCTAGCCAAAAACATTCAGTACTTC.

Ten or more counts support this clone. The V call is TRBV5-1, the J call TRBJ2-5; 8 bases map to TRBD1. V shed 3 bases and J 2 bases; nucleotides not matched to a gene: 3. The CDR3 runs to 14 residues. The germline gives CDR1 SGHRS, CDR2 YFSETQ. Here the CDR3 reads CASSSRTGQETQYF. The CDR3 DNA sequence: TGCGCCAGCAGCTCACGGACAGGGCAAGAGACCCAGTACTTC.

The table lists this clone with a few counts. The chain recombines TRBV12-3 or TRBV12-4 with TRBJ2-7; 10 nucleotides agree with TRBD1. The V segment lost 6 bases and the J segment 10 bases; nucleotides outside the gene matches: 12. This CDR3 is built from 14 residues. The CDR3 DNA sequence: TGTGCCAGCAGGGACAGGGGGAGCTCCTATGATCAGTACTTC. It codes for CASRDRGSSYDQYF.

This chain's CDR3 is CASSDYQPQHF. The CDR3 nucleotides read TGTGCCAGCAGTGACTATCAGCCCCAGCATTTT. The chain uses TRBV6-1 and TRBJ1-5; unclear D gene. CDR3 length: 11 residues. Germline V gene lookup returns CDR1 MNHNS and CDR2 SASEGT. Trimming shortened V by 3 bases and J by 5 bases, and 2 bases separated the two germline ends.

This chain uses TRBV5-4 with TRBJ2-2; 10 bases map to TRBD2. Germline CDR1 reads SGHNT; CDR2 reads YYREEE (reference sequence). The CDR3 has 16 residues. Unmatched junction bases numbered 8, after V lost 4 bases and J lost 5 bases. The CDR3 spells CASSSLAGERTGELFF. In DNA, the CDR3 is TGTGCCAGCAGCAGCCTAGCGGGAGAGCGGACCGGGGAGCTGTTTTTT.

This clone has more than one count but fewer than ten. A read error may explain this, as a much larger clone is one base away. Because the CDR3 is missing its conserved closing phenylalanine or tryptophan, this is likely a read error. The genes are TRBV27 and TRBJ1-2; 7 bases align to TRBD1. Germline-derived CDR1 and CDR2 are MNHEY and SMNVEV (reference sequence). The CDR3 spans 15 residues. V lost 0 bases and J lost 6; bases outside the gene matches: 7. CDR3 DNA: TGTGCCAGCAGTTTATCGTCCTGCCAGGGGGATGGCTACACCCTC. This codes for CASSLSSCQGDGYTL.